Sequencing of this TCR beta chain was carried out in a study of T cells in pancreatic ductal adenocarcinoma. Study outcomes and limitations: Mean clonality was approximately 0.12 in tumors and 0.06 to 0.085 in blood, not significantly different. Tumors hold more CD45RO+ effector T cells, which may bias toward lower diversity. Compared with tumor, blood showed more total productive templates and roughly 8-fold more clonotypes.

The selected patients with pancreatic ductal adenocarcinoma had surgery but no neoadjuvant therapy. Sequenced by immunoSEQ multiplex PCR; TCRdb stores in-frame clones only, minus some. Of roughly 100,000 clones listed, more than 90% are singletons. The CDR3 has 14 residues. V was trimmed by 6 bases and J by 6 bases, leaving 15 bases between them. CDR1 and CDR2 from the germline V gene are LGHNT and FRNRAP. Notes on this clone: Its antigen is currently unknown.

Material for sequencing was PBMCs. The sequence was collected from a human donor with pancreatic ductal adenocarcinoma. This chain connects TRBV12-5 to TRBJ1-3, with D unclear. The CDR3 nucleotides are TGTGCTAGTGGCACCGGAGATCTTCTAAACACCATATATTTT. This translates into CASGTGDLLNTIYF.